This TCR beta chain was captured by sequencing in a study of cytomegalovirus exposure and HLA in healthy donors. Study information: Earlier sequencing of about 179 million T cells yielded nearly 120 million unique TCR beta sequences.

This CDR3 comprises 13 residues. Trimming removed 3 bases at V and 10 bases at J, with 13 bases between. Germline V lookup: CDR1 GTSNPN, CDR2 SVGIG (reference sequence). Study results and limitations: 16,951 TCR beta sequences were associated with HLA alleles at 0.05 false discovery rate in a later analysis. Many donors carried some public TCRs, although rarity characterized most TCR sequences. In a later analysis, compared with equally common non-associated chains, HLA-associated beta chains were more expanded.

The PCR had 60 Vbeta and 13 Jbeta primers. Some clones are missing from TCRdb's copy, which holds only in-frame ones; the method was immunoSEQ multiplex PCR. The sample lists roughly 150,000 clones, 65% to 70% seen once, with 8.5% to 12% in the top ten. With regard to this clone: Its antigen is unknown.

The specimen was PBMCs. This TCR was sampled from a man aged 25-45 years in good health and CMV-seropositive. This chain connects TRBV30 to TRBJ1-6; the D gene is possibly TRBD1 (6 bases). The CDR3 loop reads CAWRQTTGSPLHF. Written as DNA, the CDR3 is TGTGCCTGGAGACAGACCACAGGGTCACCCCTCCACTTT. The entire variable domain, with the rest obtained from reference TRBV30 and TRBJ1-6, is as follows: SQTIHQWPATLVQPVGSPLSLECTVEGTSNPNLYWYRQAAGRGLQLLFYSVGIGQISSEVPQNLSASRPQDRQFILSSKKLLLSDSGFYLCAWRQTTGSPLHFGNGTRLTVT.